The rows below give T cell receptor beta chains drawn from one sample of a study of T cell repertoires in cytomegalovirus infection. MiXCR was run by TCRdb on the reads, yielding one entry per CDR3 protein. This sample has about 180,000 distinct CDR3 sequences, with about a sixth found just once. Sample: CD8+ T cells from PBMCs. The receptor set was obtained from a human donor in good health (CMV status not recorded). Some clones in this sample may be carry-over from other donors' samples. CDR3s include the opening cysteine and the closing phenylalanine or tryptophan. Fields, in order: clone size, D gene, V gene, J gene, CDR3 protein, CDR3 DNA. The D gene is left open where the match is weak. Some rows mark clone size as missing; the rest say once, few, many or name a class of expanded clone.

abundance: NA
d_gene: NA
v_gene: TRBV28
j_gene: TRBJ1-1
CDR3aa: CASSLWEMNTEAFF
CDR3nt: TGTGCCAGCAGTTTATGGGAGATGAACACTGAAGCTTTCTTT

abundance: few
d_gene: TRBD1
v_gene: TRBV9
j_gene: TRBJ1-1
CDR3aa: CASSDRGDTEAFF
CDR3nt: TGTGCCAGCAGCGACAGGGGGGACACTGAAGCTTTCTTT

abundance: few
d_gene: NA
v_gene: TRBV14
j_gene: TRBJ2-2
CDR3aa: CASSQWEGALSGELFF
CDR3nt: TGTGCCAGCAGCCAATGGGAAGGGGCGCTGAGCGGGGAGCTGTTTTTT

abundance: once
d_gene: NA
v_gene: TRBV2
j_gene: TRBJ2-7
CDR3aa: CASHVGARGEQYF
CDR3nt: TGTGCCAGCCACGTGGGAGCGCGAGGGGAGCAGTACTTC

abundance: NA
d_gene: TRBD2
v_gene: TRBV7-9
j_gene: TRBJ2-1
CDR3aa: CASSAPLAETYNEQFF
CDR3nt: TGTGCCAGCAGCGCCCCTCTAGCGGAGACCTACAATGAGCAGTTCTTC

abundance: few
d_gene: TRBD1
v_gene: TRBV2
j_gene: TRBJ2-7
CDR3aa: CASVPGQGSYEQYF
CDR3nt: TGTGCCAGCGTTCCGGGACAGGGGAGCTACGAGCAGTACTTC

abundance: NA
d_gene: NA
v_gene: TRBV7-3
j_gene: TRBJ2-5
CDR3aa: CALNRPGCGTQYF
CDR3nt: TGTGCCCTGAACCGGCCAGGGTGCGGGACCCAGTACTTC

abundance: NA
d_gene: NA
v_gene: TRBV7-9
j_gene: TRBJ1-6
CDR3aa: CASSPGLLNSPLHF
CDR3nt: TGTGCCAGCAGCCCGGGACTGTTAAATTCACCCCTCCACTTT

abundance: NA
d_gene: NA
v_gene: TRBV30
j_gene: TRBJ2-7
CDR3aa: CAWSPPGGLSYEQYF
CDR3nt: TGTGCCTGGAGTCCCCCAGGGGGGCTGTCCTACGAGCAGTACTTC

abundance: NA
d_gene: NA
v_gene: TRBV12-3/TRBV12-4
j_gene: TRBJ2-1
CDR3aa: CASSLGQPNEQFF
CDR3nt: TGTGCCAGCAGTTTAGGACAGCCCAATGAGCAGTTCTTC

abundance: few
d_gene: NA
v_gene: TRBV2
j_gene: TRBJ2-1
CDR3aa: CASGGDEQFF
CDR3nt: TGTGCCAGCGGGGGAGATGAGCAGTTCTTC

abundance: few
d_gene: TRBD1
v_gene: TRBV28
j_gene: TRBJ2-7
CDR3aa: CASSPQDGQGKNEQYF
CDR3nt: TGTGCCAGCAGTCCCCAGGACGGACAGGGTAAAAACGAGCAGTACTTC